This record looks at one T cell receptor beta chain sequence and its context. It has no known antigen specificity. Base qualities are not recorded, but no much larger clone differs from it by a single base. CDR1 and CDR2 are drawn from the germline V gene: MNHNS, SASEGT. Trimming removed 7 bases from V and 5 bases from J, leaving 15 bases between the germline ends. The CDR3 has 13 amino acids, counting the end cysteine and phenylalanine. The CDR3 DNA has 39 bases and is translated from base 1. The cohort was made up of roughly 670 healthy bone marrow donors. All cohort members were sampled while nominally healthy, although unrecorded immune exposures were likely present. The donor tested CMV seronegative and was one of the 352 seronegative cohort members. A peripheral blood sample was provided by each donor, and peripheral blood mononuclear cells were used for TCR beta sequencing. The Qiagen DNeasy Blood Extraction Kit was used to extract genomic DNA from the blood cell samples.

These data originate in a study of cytomegalovirus exposure and HLA in healthy donors (TCRdb year 2017). As for the study more broadly: An earlier analysis of approximately 640 of the donors reported approximately 300 Gb of sequence data and some 120 million unique TCR beta sequences from about 179 million T cells. To predict cytomegalovirus infection status, the study combined high-throughput TCR immunosequencing, statistical association of individual TCRs with disease status, and machine learning. Alongside the repertoire data, information on donor age, sex, ethnicity and CMV serostatus was compiled. In the later analysis, no new phenotypic data were used to find candidate immune exposures; instead, reliance was placed on TCR beta sequences and their occurrence across donors. Because of strong linkage in the cohort, roughly five DR-DQ haplotypes were treated as single units for association and clustering. Class I and class II HLA loci were covered by the typing at four-digit resolution. The study profiled the T cell repertoires of some 610 subjects by immunosequencing and related them to cytomegalovirus serostatus. The study aimed to test whether signatures of past pathogen exposure could be identified by cataloging public T cell receptors. A separate validation cohort of 100 to 150 different subjects was used in addition to the roughly 700-subject first cohort. A later analysis re-analyzed previously published TCR beta repertoires from 666 donors and added high-resolution HLA genotyping to study TCR occurrence patterns. Roughly 300 gigabases of sequencing data and approximately 91 million unique TCR sequences made up an early release that covered nearly 650 HLA-typed donors. To decide whether each TCR beta V gene segment behaved as functional or pseudogenic, an earlier analysis of over 500 of the donors relied on high-throughput TCR beta sequencing. The number of typed donors differed by locus: about 629-640 for A, B, C, DRB1 and DQB1; roughly 510 for DQA1; approximately 600 for DPA1; and some 470 for DPB1. Among some 400 genotyped donors of the cohort, an average of around 250,000 unique TCR beta nucleotide sequences was sequenced per donor, of which about 19% were non-productive. All discovery cohort repertoires had been generated on a single sequencing platform. Of the 300 to 500 genotyped donors, 65% to 90% were placed in the genetic ancestry cluster associated with self-reported Caucasian donors. Genome-wide SNP genotypes for about 65% of the 666 donors were used in a later genetic analysis, which treated that subset as a discovery cohort.

Receptor amplification or capture employed the immunoSEQ multiplex PCR assay. A mixture of 60 forward primers for TCR Vbeta segments and 13 reverse primers for TCR Jbeta segments was used in the multiplex PCR. A multiplex PCR assay on genomic DNA amplified the CDR3 region of rearranged TCR beta genes. The amplified TCR beta libraries were sequenced on the Illumina HiSeq System as 87-base-pair reads. The authors' analysis ran thus. Across the 700 or so repertoires, a later analysis counted about 81 million unique TCR beta chains, roughly 11 million of which were shared by at least two donors. Raw reads were error-corrected and collapsed into unique sequences with a nearest-neighbor algorithm that merged closely related sequences to remove PCR and sequencing errors. V, D and J gene segments were assigned by aligning CDR3 sequences to IMGT reference sequences. For a sequence to be retained, a match of at least six nucleotides to both a V gene segment and a J gene segment was required. Rearrangements were called productive when the CDR3 lacked stop codons and stayed in frame with V and J; all others were non-productive. CDR3 was defined according to IMGT convention as the region running from the second conserved V-encoded cysteine to the conserved J-encoded phenylalanine. In an earlier analysis of around 570 of the donors, sequences lacking an unambiguous match to a single V gene segment were excluded. An earlier analysis of fewer than 650 of the donors classified V segments as functional when productive rearrangements were above 56.7% and as segregating when the standard deviation between donors was above 5%. A statistical classification framework was developed to diagnose cytomegalovirus status using the catalog of TCR beta chain sequences. V and J gene assignment, in a later analysis, came from comparing TCR nucleotide sequences with IMGT/GENE-DB human TR gene sequences. In a later analysis, CDR3 sequences and most-parsimonious VDJ recombination scenarios were assigned using the TCRdist pipeline. In a later analysis, each TCR beta chain was defined by its CDR3 amino acid sequence together with its V-gene family, and reads without a unique V-gene family were excluded. A later analysis removed several hundred highly shared, low-generation-probability nucleotide sequences to deal with suspected cross-contamination and a sequencing artifact. In a later analysis, a clonal expansion index for each public chain was calculated from normalized within-repertoire ranks of inferred template counts. Generation probabilities in a later analysis came from a VDJ recombination model fitted to out-of-frame rearrangements, and those results were checked against IGoR. In a later analysis, hypergeometric tests were used to score TCR-TCR, TCR-HLA and TCR-CMV co-occurrence, with a repertoire-size bias correction applied to TCR pairs. In a later analysis, false discovery rates were estimated by permuting HLA or CMV assignments 20 times. In a later analysis, co-occurring TCRs were grouped using DBSCAN, with TCRdist sequence similarity added in when clustering inside HLA-allele-positive subsets. Co-occurrence clustering excluded repertoires with fewer than 30,000 or more than 120,000 public chains, plus five with anomalous nucleotide sharing. Sourced from immuneACCESS, this table was stored by TCRdb with only in-frame sequences that have V and J called. A share of the clones is absent; for the studies checked, an unresolved V gene accounts for under half, and the remainder has no known explanation. The DNA gave D and trimming, while V, J and clone size come from that table. The sample yields fewer than 250,000 clones; 70% to 90% were counted once. The leading ten clones occupy 2.5% to 3% of the sample.

General study outcomes and caveats: Only TCR beta chains were sequenced in this cohort, and the absence of alpha or paired-chain data limited detectable features. A total of roughly 160 TCR beta chains were listed by the study as associated with cytomegalovirus. According to a later analysis, parvovirus B19, influenza, CMV and Epstein-Barr virus appeared linked to several top co-occurrence clusters. A later genetic analysis associated a missense DCLRE1C variant with V-gene and J-gene trimming of TCR beta chains, and an independent cohort replicated the association. In a later analysis, 15,000 to 20,000 TCR beta sequences were associated with specific HLA alleles at a false discovery rate of 0.05. The classifier was reported to diagnose cytomegalovirus status with high specificity and sensitivity in both the original and validation cohorts. Correlated functional status among segregating V segments might reflect linkage disequilibrium, but an unknown experimental factor could not be ruled out. A further reported finding was that TCR beta sequences accurately predicted the HLA-A and HLA-B alleles for most subjects in the first cohort. Broadly in line with IMGT annotations, most TCR beta V segments showed up in productive rearrangements about 87% or about 30% of the time in an earlier analysis of some 590 of the donors. Strong co-occurrence of HLA alleles, especially DR and DQ, made assigning TCR associations to individual alleles difficult. A later analysis found that TCR association rates varied across HLA loci, with DRB1 alleles showing the most associated TCRs and HLA-C alleles the fewest. A later analysis found that most CMV-associated TCR beta chains appeared HLA-restricted, with HLA associations seemingly driven largely by CMV exposure. According to a later genetic analysis, donors in an Asian-associated ancestry cluster had fewer N-insertions in productive TCRs than the approximately 670-donor mean. Because counts were too low, some 17 rarely observed V segments, including chromosome 9 orphons, were left out of the earlier analysis of several hundred of the donors. A cluster of highly shared sequence variants was judged likely to be a technical artifact of the sequencing pipeline. Some IMGT-functional V segments, including TRBV6-2 and TRBV6-3, could not be told apart with the 87-base-pair reads, so those segments were excluded. According to the authors, the approach could potentially be generalized to other disease states and immunological phenotypes. Three of the identified cytomegalovirus-associated TCR beta chains were confirmed in vitro to be specific for cytomegalovirus antigens. While some public TCRs were present in many individuals, most TCR sequences turned up only very rarely across donors. For the cohort, immune exposure information was limited to CMV serostatus. Because some donors lacked HLA typing at each locus, the association tests relied only on the typed subset. A later analysis found that HLA-associated TCR beta chains were more clonally expanded and had lower generation probabilities than equally common non-associated chains. The presence/absence analyses assumed that sequencing depth was roughly uniform across donors, and that assumption may not be true.

The sequenced sample consisted of PBMCs. This clonotype was sampled from a man under 40 in good health and CMV-seronegative. Recombination joined TRBV6-1 with TRBJ2-7; matching of 6 bases hints at TRBD1 as the D gene. The sequence in DNA is TGTGCCAGCAACCGACAGGTAGGGGACGAGCAGTACTTC. Translated, this is CASNRQVGDEQYF.